One and the same sample provided the 15 T cell receptor beta chains below, sequenced in a study of blood T cell repertoires in COVID-19. The data were produced by immunoSEQ multiplex PCR, yet TCRdb's version contains in-frame clones alone and is incomplete. The sample has some 220,000 clones, 88% seen once. Sequenced: PBMCs or T cells enriched from blood (not recorded which). Receptors were obtained from a woman aged 25 to 39 who had recovered from COVID-19.

This chain uses TRBV19 with TRBJ1-2; TRBD1 aligns across 7 bases. The V and J ends lost 7 bases and 2 bases, in that order; junction bases with no gene match: 7. The germline V gene encodes CDR1 LNHDA and CDR2 SQIVND (reference sequence). The CDR3 runs 14 residues. The CDR3, as DNA: TGTGCCAGTACCTCACGGGGACAGAACTATGGCTACACCTTC. Amino acid sequence: CASTSRGQNYGYTF.

The chain has TRBV27 and TRBJ1-1, with no clear D. Germline-derived CDR1 and CDR2 are MNHEY and SMNVEV (reference sequence). V lost 3 bases, J lost 1 base, and 9 bases lay in between. The CDR3 loop spans 14 amino acids. The CDR3 region has the DNA TGTGCCAGCAGTTTTTCTCCGGGGAACACTGAAGCTTTCTTT. It encodes CASSFSPGNTEAFF.

The V call is TRBV7-9, the J call TRBJ1-2; D is possibly TRBD1 (5 bases). Germline CDR1 is SEHNR and CDR2 is FQNEAQ (reference sequence). This CDR3 has 14 amino acids. Trimming stripped 5 bases from V and 5 bases from J, with 15 bases between. This chain's CDR3 is CASSPAGGSYGYTF. CDR3 coding DNA: TGTGCCAGCAGCCCAGCGGGGGGGAGTTATGGCTACACCTTC.

This chain uses TRBV28 with TRBJ1-6, with 7 bases matching TRBD1. CDR1 MDHEN and CDR2 SYDVKM come from the germline V gene. V lost 6 bases and J lost 10; bases outside the gene matches: 9. The CDR3 has 14 residues. The CDR3 nucleotides are TGTGCCAGCAGCTCCGGGACAGAAAGGTCACCCCTCCACTTT. This translates into CASSSGTERSPLHF.

The CDR3 nucleotides read TGTGCCAGCAGCTTATCAAGTCCTGGGACAGCTACCTACGAGCAGTACTTC. Protein product: CASSLSSPGTATYEQYF. The chain uses TRBV7-2 and TRBJ2-7; TRBD1 agrees at 7 bases. V gave up 2 bases and J gave up 2 bases; unmatched junction bases: 12. CDR3 length equals 17 residues. Germline V lookup: CDR1 SGHTA, CDR2 FQGNSA.

The chain combines TRBV7-8 with TRBJ2-2; 8 nucleotides agree with TRBD2. CDR3 size: 15 residues. With 6 bases clipped from V and 5 bases from J, the junction kept 8 bases outside the gene matches. CDR1 is SGHVS and CDR2 is FQNEAQ in the germline V gene. The CDR3 region is CASSLSGTPTGELFF. As DNA, the CDR3 is TGTGCCAGCAGTCTTAGCGGGACTCCAACCGGGGAGCTGTTTTTT.

This sequence joins TRBV7-2 and TRBJ1-1; D gene ambiguous. The V gene lost 0 bases and the J gene lost 0 bases, with 5 bases spanning the gap. The V gene's germline CDR1 is SGHTA and CDR2 FQGNSA. The CDR3 contains 14 residues. The CDR3 bases are TGTGCCAGCAGCTTAGCGGTAGTGAACACTGAAGCTTTCTTT. It is translated as CASSLAVVNTEAFF.

V usage is TRBV7-9 and J usage is TRBJ2-1, with TRBD1 matching over 8 bases. Germline loops: CDR1 SEHNR, CDR2 FQNEAQ (reference sequence). The CDR3 length is 15 residues. The V and J ends lost 5 bases and 3 bases, in that order; junction bases with no gene match: 6. The CDR3 bases are TGTGCCAGCAGCCCGACAGGGGTAGTCTACAATGAGCAGTTCTTC. Its protein is CASSPTGVVYNEQFF.

The gene calls are TRBV7-3 and TRBJ2-5, with 12 bases aligning to TRBD2. V lost 7 bases and J lost 2; bases outside the gene matches: 2. CDR1 SGHTA and CDR2 FQGTGA come from the germline V gene. The CDR3 loop spans 14 amino acids. The CDR3 DNA reads as TGTGCCAGCAAGACTAGCGGGAGACAAGAGACCCAGTACTTC. Residues: CASKTSGRQETQYF.

The rearrangement uses TRBV7-2 and TRBJ2-7; D not resolved. The CDR3 length is 14 residues. The germline CDR1 and CDR2 sequences are SGHTA and FQGNSA. The ends were cut back, 1 base at V and 6 bases at J, with 13 bases in the middle. CDR3 bases: TGTGCCAGCAGCTTAGAGGCAGGCTTCACCGAGCAGTACTTC. Translated, it gives CASSLEAGFTEQYF.

The chain joins TRBV7-9 to TRBJ1-4; 7 bases are a match to TRBD1. The CDR3 totals 18 residues. CDR1 is SEHNR, CDR2 FQNEAQ, per germline (reference sequence). Unmatched junction bases numbered 16, after V lost 5 bases and J lost 4 bases. The CDR3 is CASSPYSSRDSINEKLFF. Here the CDR3 DNA reads TGTGCCAGCAGCCCCTACAGCAGCAGGGACAGTATTAATGAAAAACTGTTTTTT.

The chain recombines TRBV5-5 with TRBJ1-5; TRBD1 is a possible D gene (5 bases). The V gene lost 0 bases and the J gene lost 8 bases, with 18 bases spanning the gap. Germline V gene lookup returns CDR1 SGHKS and CDR2 YYEKEE (reference sequence). The CDR3 has 16 amino acids. CDR3 amino acids: CASSLAIVGGREPQHF. The CDR3 bases are TGTGCCAGCAGCTTGGCTATTGTTGGGGGGAGGGAGCCCCAGCATTTT.

This clone has only one observation. V gene TRBV5-1 combines with J gene TRBJ1-3; 7 bases map to TRBD1. Losses at the gene ends were 4 bases for V and 4 bases for J; bases not matched to a gene: 5. The CDR3 is 14 amino acids. The V gene's germline CDR1 is SGHRS and CDR2 YFSETQ. CDR3 loop: CASSLQTGGNTIYF. The CDR3, as DNA: TGCGCCAGCAGCCTTCAGACAGGGGGAAACACCATATATTTT.

V usage is TRBV4-1 and J usage is TRBJ2-2, with D perhaps matching TRBD1 (5 bases). This CDR3 has 14 amino acids. Germline lookup yields CDR1 MGHRA and CDR2 YSYEKL. Deletions cut 3 bases from V and 6 bases from J, with 11 bases between. This CDR3 is CASSQVTVSGELFF. The CDR3 DNA reads TGCGCCAGCAGCCAGGTGACAGTATCCGGGGAGCTGTTTTTT.

This chain links TRBV4-1 with TRBJ1-1; D unresolved. V dropped 9 bases and J dropped 2 bases, with 7 bases sitting between them. Germline CDR1 MGHRA, CDR2 YSYEKL. The CDR3 runs 11 residues. The CDR3 DNA is TGCGCCAGTTCCAGAAACACTGAAGCTTTCTTT. It specifies CASSRNTEAFF.